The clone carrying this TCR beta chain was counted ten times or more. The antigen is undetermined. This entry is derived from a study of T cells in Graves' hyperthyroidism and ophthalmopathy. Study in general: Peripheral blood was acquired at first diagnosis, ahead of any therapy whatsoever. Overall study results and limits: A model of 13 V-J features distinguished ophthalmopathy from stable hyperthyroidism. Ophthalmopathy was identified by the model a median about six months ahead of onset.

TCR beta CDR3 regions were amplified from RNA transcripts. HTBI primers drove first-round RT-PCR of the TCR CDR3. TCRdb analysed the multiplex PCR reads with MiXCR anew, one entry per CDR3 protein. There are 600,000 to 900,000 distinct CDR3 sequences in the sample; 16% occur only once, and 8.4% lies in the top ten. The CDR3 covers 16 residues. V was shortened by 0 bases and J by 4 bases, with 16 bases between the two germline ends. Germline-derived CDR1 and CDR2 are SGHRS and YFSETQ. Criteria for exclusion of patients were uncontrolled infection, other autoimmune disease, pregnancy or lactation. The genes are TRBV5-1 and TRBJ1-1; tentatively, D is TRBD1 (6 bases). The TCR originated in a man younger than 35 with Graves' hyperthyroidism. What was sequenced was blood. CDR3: CASSLAKGVEVTEAFF. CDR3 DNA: TGCGCCAGCAGCTTGGCCAAGGGGGTGGAGGTCACTGAAGCTTTCTTT. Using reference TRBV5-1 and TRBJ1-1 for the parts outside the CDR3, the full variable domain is KAGVTQTPRYLIKTRGQQVTLSCSPISGHRSVSWYQQTPGQGLQFLFEYFSETQRNKGNFPGRFSGRQFSNSRSEMNVSTLELGDSALYLCASSLAKGVEVTEAFFGQGTRLTVV.